These 12 T cell receptor beta chains came from one sample sequenced in a study of cytomegalovirus exposure and HLA in healthy donors. This PCR relied on a set of 60 Vbeta primers and 13 Jbeta primers. Clones were read by immunoSEQ multiplex PCR, and TCRdb kept only the in-frame ones, dropping some. The repertoire consists of about 140,000 clones, with 70% occurring once and the leading ten covering 1.5% to 2%. Sequenced sample: PBMCs. Receptor source: a woman between 25 and 40 years old in good health and CMV-seronegative.

The rearrangement uses TRBV4-2 and TRBJ2-7; D remains unclear. The CDR3 is made up of 15 amino acids. Germline V gives CDR1 LGHNA, CDR2 YNFKEQ. Trimming removed 2 bases at V and 6 bases at J, with 17 bases between. CDR3: CASSQPPSGASEQYF. The CDR3 nucleotides read TGTGCCAGCAGCCAACCCCCGTCAGGTGCCAGCGAGCAGTACTTC.

The rearrangement uses TRBV14 and TRBJ2-7, with D unresolved. The ends were cut back, 4 bases at V and 7 bases at J, with 11 bases in the middle. This CDR3 region has 12 residues. Germline assignment: CDR1 SGHDN and CDR2 FVKESK. CDR3 sequence reads: CASSPPPREQYV. The CDR3 nucleotides are TGTGCCAGCAGCCCACCCCCTCGGGAGCAGTACGTC.

The chain has TRBV18 and TRBJ1-3, with D unclear. Trimming removed 3 bases at V and 0 bases at J, with 6 bases between. This CDR3 is built from 14 residues. Germline-derived CDR1 and CDR2 are KGHSH and LQKENI. The CDR3 is CASSPGDSGNTIYF. The CDR3 DNA reads TGTGCCAGCTCACCGGGAGACTCTGGAAACACCATATATTTT.

The sample holds a few counts of this clone. This chain connects TRBV6-5 to TRBJ2-7; 8 nucleotides align to TRBD2. The J segment lost 4 bases and the V segment lost 6 bases, leaving 8 bases of the junction unmatched. Germline loops: CDR1 MNHEY, CDR2 SVGAGI. The CDR3 loop spans 14 amino acids. The CDR3 DNA sequence: TGTGCCAGCAGCCGGGGACTAGGAATATACGAGCAGTACTTC. It encodes CASSRGLGIYEQYF.

The chain joins TRBV7-9 to TRBJ1-5; D uncertain. Trimming left V 5 bases short and J 7 bases short, with 9 bases between. This CDR3 comprises 12 residues. Germline CDR1 and CDR2: SEHNR and FQNEAQ (reference sequence). CDR3 residues: CASSTPGQPQHF. In DNA form, the CDR3 reads TGTGCCAGCAGCACCCCGGGGCAGCCCCAGCATTTT.

CDR3 sequence reads: CASRRFPRGGELFF. In DNA form, the CDR3 reads TGTGCCAGCAGGCGGTTCCCCCGCGGCGGGGAGCTGTTTTTT. V usage is TRBV6-5 and J usage is TRBJ2-2; D remains ambiguous. Germline V gene data show CDR1 as MNHEY and CDR2 as SVGAGI. The V end lost 6 bases, the J end lost 7 bases, and 15 bases lay between the germline ends. The CDR3 covers 14 residues.

The CDR3 loop is CASSERGMDHNEQFF. CDR3 DNA: TGTGCCAGCAGTGAAAGAGGGATGGATCACAATGAGCAGTTCTTC. The gene calls are TRBV6-4 and TRBJ2-1, with D possibly matching TRBD2 (5 bases). The V and J ends lost 3 bases and 5 bases respectively, with 14 bases between them. Per the germline V gene, CDR1 is MRHNA and CDR2 is SNTAGT. CDR3 length equals 15 residues.

This clone was observed a few times. The chain couples TRBV28 to TRBJ2-7; 8 bases are shared with TRBD1. Trimming cost V 1 base and J 6 bases; bases outside gene matches: 11. Germline V gene sequence: CDR1 MDHEN, CDR2 SYDVKM. The CDR3 spans 16 residues. As DNA, the CDR3 is TGTGCCAGCAGTTTATTTGCCAGGGGGCGGGTTGGCGAGCAGTACGTC. The encoded protein is CASSLFARGRVGEQYV.

The J gene is TRBJ2-7, the V gene TRBV6-1, with D possibly being TRBD2 (7 bases). CDR3 length: 14 amino acids. V was trimmed by 8 bases and J by 0 bases, leaving 14 bases between them. Germline values: CDR1 MNHNS, CDR2 SASEGT. CDR3 sequence reads: CASGPRGASYEQYF. CDR3 coding DNA: TGTGCCAGCGGCCCCCGGGGGGCCTCCTACGAGCAGTACTTC.

The chain carries TRBV28 and TRBJ2-1; TRBD1 might be the D (5 bases). Germline values: CDR1 MDHEN, CDR2 SYDVKM. V was pared by 6 bases and J by 6 bases, with 9 bases between. This CDR3 has 12 amino acids. CDR3 in DNA: TGTGCCAGCAGCCGAACAGGCAATGAGCAGTTCTTC. It codes for CASSRTGNEQFF. The full variable domain, with the rest looked up from reference TRBV28 and TRBJ2-1, is DVKVTQSSRYLVKRTGEKVFLECVQDMDHENMFWYRQDPGLGLRLIYFSYDVKMKEKGDIPEGYSVSREKKERFSLILESASTNQTSMYLCASSRTGNEQFFGPGTRLTVL.

J is TRBJ2-1 and V is TRBV2; 9 nucleotides align to TRBD2. The CDR3 contains 15 residues. V lost 6 bases, J lost 9 bases, and 12 bases stayed unmatched. From germline, CDR1 is SNHLY and CDR2 FYNNEI. CDR3 in amino acids: CASSPRAGGPGEQFF. In DNA form, the CDR3 reads TGTGCCAGCAGCCCGAGGGCGGGAGGGCCGGGTGAGCAGTTCTTC.

V gene TRBV5-8 combines with J gene TRBJ1-1; 7 bases align to TRBD1. Germline V gene lookup returns CDR1 SGHTS and CDR2 YDEGEE. V was clipped by 3 bases and J by 1 base; unmatched bases: 6. The CDR3 has 15 amino acids. DNA of the CDR3: TGTGCCAGCAGCTACTTTAGGACAGGGAACACTGAAGCTTTCTTT. Translated, it gives CASSYFRTGNTEAFF.